This TCR beta chain was sequenced for a study of blood T cell repertoires in COVID-19 (dated by TCRdb to about 2020). Regarding the study in general: Samples covering the acute and convalescent phases of COVID-19 were provided by collaborators in the United States, Italy and Spain. Deeply sampled blood TCRbeta repertoires from subjects exposed to, actively infected with, or recovered from COVID-19 were included in the dataset. A de-identified subject ID, COVID-19 status, age in years and sex were almost always included in the sample metadata. The samples were drawn from two sources: the first 160 participants of the ongoing ImmuneRACE study, and 1,200 or so subjects contributed by 6 global collaborators. HLA class I and class II types, where available, came from metadata supplied by the sample provider rather than from assay-based typing. The repertoires were made available in a free public database intended to serve as a resource for research on the immune response to SARS-CoV-2. The material from the prospective study consisted of cDNA or gDNA derived from T cells, B-cell-depleted T cells, or PBMCs.

Each collaborating institution followed its own protocols to collect whole blood in K2EDTA tubes. For TCRbeta analysis, collaborators shipped samples in one of three forms: frozen whole blood, isolated PBMCs, or DNA extracted from either of those sample types. TCRbeta CDR3 regions were amplified from genomic DNA using the immunoSEQ Assay, a bias-controlled multiplex PCR. As for how the authors treated the data: Within the assay, amplification of reference gene primers was used to estimate how many nucleated cells each sample contained. Sequence reads were collapsed and filtered to measure the absolute abundance of every unique TCRbeta CDR3 rearrangement. Productive Simpson clonality was computed per sample as the square root of Simpson's diversity index over productive rearrangements. Held by TCRdb, this immuneACCESS table contains in-frame sequences only and omits some clones. Under half of the omission traces to an unresolved V gene where checked; the cause of the rest is unknown. V and J calls and clone size are as listed in that table; D and trimming were resolved from the DNA. This sample is represented by approximately 170,000 clones; more than 65% of them were singletons. The top ten clonotypes cover roughly a tenth of the sample.

Findings and caveats that apply to the study as a whole: The amount of clinical and demographic metadata varied by source and participant and was provided uncurated.

With regard to this clone: Its specific antigen is unknown. The input lacks base qualities; no much larger clone sits a single base away.

From its cysteine to its phenylalanine, the CDR3 spans 15 amino acids. Of all the DNA, just the CDR3 is kept, 45 bases in frame from base 1. Cut back by 0 bases and 4 bases, the V and J ends lie 13 bases apart. CDR1 is given as SGHRS and CDR2 as YFSETQ, both from the germline V gene. The sample comprised peripheral blood. The clonotype comes from a woman aged 80 or older with active or convalescent COVID-19. This chain is built from TRBV5-1 and TRBJ1-2; a tentative D match to TRBD1 spans 6 bases. CDR3 region: CASSLVGGAGYGYTF. The DNA sequence follows: TGCGCCAGCAGCTTGGTTGGGGGCGCGGGCTATGGCTACACCTTC. The reference TRBV5-1 and TRBJ1-2 proteins fill in what lies around the CDR3, so the full variable domain reads KAGVTQTPRYLIKTRGQQVTLSCSPISGHRSVSWYQQTPGQGLQFLFEYFSETQRNKGNFPGRFSGRQFSNSRSEMNVSTLELGDSALYLCASSLVGGAGYGYTFGSGTRLTVV.